The 21 T cell receptor beta chains below come from one sample, sequenced in a study of T cells in Graves' hyperthyroidism and ophthalmopathy. RNA transcripts gave rise to amplified TCR beta CDR3 regions. TCR CDR3 regions were first amplified by RT-PCR with HTBI primers. TCRdb redid the calling of the multiplex PCR reads with MiXCR, one entry per CDR3 protein. In the table there are over 120,000 distinct CDR3 sequences, around 20% of which are singletons. Sequenced input: blood. All receptors derive from a woman aged 45-65 years with Graves' hyperthyroidism that later progressed to Graves' ophthalmopathy.

This clonotype was detected ten times or more. The rearrangement links TRBV28 to TRBJ1-5; perhaps TRBD1 as D (6 bases). Germline V gene data show CDR1 as MDHEN and CDR2 as SYDVKM. The germline V and J ends were trimmed by 2 bases and 4 bases, with 15 bases remaining between them. The CDR3 spans 16 residues. CDR3 protein: CASSLGAGGSNQPQHF. The CDR3 DNA is TGTGCCAGCAGTTTAGGAGCTGGGGGCTCGAATCAGCCCCAGCATTTT. The variable domain in full, completed from reference TRBV28 and TRBJ1-5, reads DVKVTQSSRYLVKRTGEKVFLECVQDMDHENMFWYRQDPGLGLRLIYFSYDVKMKEKGDIPEGYSVSREKKERFSLILESASTNQTSMYLCASSLGAGGSNQPQHFGDGTRLSIL.

This clonotype was counted ten times or more. V and J are TRBV5-1 and TRBJ1-3; 9 bases match TRBD1. The germline V gene encodes CDR1 SGHRS and CDR2 YFSETQ. This CDR3 spans 17 amino acids. J lost 1 base, V lost 4 bases, and 9 bases had no gene match. The CDR3 loop is CASSPQTGGVSGNTIYF. As DNA, the CDR3 is TGCGCCAGCAGCCCACAGACAGGGGGAGTATCTGGAAACACCATATATTTT.

The V and J genes are TRBV18 and TRBJ2-7, with D tentatively TRBD1 (5 bases). The V end was cut by 3 bases, the J end by 4 bases, with 16 bases between. The CDR3 sequence is 15 residues long. The germline V gene encodes CDR1 KGHSH and CDR2 LQKENI. The CDR3 region is CASSPDFPRGYEQYF. In nucleotides, the CDR3 is TGTGCCAGCTCACCGGATTTCCCTAGGGGTTACGAGCAGTACTTC.

Ten or more counts support this clonotype. V gene TRBV11-1 combines with J gene TRBJ1-6, with unresolved D. The CDR3 covers 14 residues. V was cut by 2 bases and J by 8 bases, with 10 bases left in between. The V gene's germline CDR1 is SGHAT and CDR2 FQDESV (reference sequence). In nucleotides, the CDR3 is TGTGCCAGCAGCTTACAGGCGGGCGATTCACCCCTCCACTTT. Protein sequence: CASSLQAGDSPLHF.

In its sample, this clonotype was seen a few times. V usage is TRBV6-1 and J usage is TRBJ1-3, with no clear D. Per the germline V gene, CDR1 is MNHNS and CDR2 is SASEGT. V was shortened by 5 bases and J by 3 bases, with 5 bases between the two germline ends. The CDR3 contains 12 residues. CDR3 amino acids: CASSCSGNTIYF. The DNA for the CDR3 is TGTGCCAGCAGTTGTAGTGGAAACACCATATATTTT.

Ten or more counts support this clonotype. This chain joins TRBV7-8 and TRBJ1-5; D unclear. The CDR3 loop spans 15 amino acids. Trimming removed 5 bases from V and 2 bases from J, with 13 bases in between. Germline V gene sequence: CDR1 SGHVS, CDR2 FQNEAQ. The CDR3, as DNA: TGTGCCAGCAGCCCTAACCCTCGGGGCAATCAGCCCCAGCATTTT. This encodes CASSPNPRGNQPQHF. Filled out from reference TRBV7-8 and TRBJ1-5, the complete variable domain reads GAGVSQSPRYKVAKRGQDVALRCDPISGHVSLFWYQQALGQGPEFLTYFQNEAQLDKSGLPSDRFFAERPEGSVSTLKIQRTQQEDSAVYLCASSPNPRGNQPQHFGDGTRLSIL.

The table lists this clonotype with many counts. This chain connects TRBV5-1 to TRBJ2-5; 9 bases are shared with TRBD1. Germline lookup yields CDR1 SGHRS and CDR2 YFSETQ. This CDR3 is 16 amino acids long. V was pared by 1 base and J by 2 bases, with 6 bases of the junction left unmatched. The CDR3 DNA reads TGCGCCAGCAGCTTGCTTGGGACAGGGCGGCAAGAGACCCAGTACTTC. Translating gives CASSLLGTGRQETQYF.

There are many counts of this clonotype. This chain links TRBV27 with TRBJ2-4; the match to TRBD1 covers 7 bases. Trimming cost V 6 bases and J 2 bases; bases outside gene matches: 7. Germline CDR1 reads MNHEY; CDR2 reads SMNVEV (reference sequence). This CDR3 spans 15 amino acids. The CDR3 coding sequence is TGTGCCAGCAGCCTTGACAGGGTGACCAAAAACATTCAGTACTTC. Residues: CASSLDRVTKNIQYF.

The J gene is TRBJ1-3, the V gene TRBV6-5; 8 bases align to TRBD1. Trimming at V came to 0 bases and at J to 4 bases, leaving 5 bases not matched to a gene. Looked up from germline, CDR1 is MNHEY and CDR2 is SVGAGI. This CDR3 region has 16 residues. CDR3 in amino acids: CASSYSDREVGNTIYF. The CDR3 DNA follows: TGTGCCAGCAGTTACTCGGACAGGGAGGTGGGAAACACCATATATTTT.

This sequence joins TRBV12-3 or TRBV12-4 and TRBJ2-2, with D maybe TRBD2 (6 bases). V was shortened by 2 bases and J by 0 bases, with 10 bases between the two germline ends. The CDR3 runs 16 residues. CDR3 residues: CASSLNRGTNTGELFF. The CDR3 bases are TGTGCCAGCAGTTTAAATCGGGGGACGAACACCGGGGAGCTGTTTTTT.

V is TRBV20-1 and J is TRBJ2-7; no reliable D call. Per the germline V gene, CDR1 is DFQATT and CDR2 is SNEGSKA (reference sequence). CDR3 size: 15 residues. V dropped 0 bases and J dropped 4 bases, with 16 bases sitting between them. Here the CDR3 reads CSAREINTNLYEQYF. As DNA, the CDR3 is TGCAGTGCTAGAGAGATAAACACCAACCTTTACGAGCAGTACTTC.

This clonotype showed up many times. The J gene is TRBJ1-1, the V gene TRBV7-3; no reliable D call. This CDR3 spans 13 amino acids. Germline V gives CDR1 SGHTA, CDR2 FQGTGA. Trimming left V 0 bases short and J 8 bases short, with 10 bases between. The CDR3 sequence is CASSLTWTGEAFF. The CDR3, as DNA: TGTGCCAGCAGCTTAACTTGGACGGGGGAAGCTTTCTTT. Based on the CDR3 plus reference TRBV7-3 and TRBJ1-1, the full variable domain is GAGVSQTPSNKVTEKGKYVELRCDPISGHTALYWYRQSLGQGPEFLIYFQGTGAADDSGLPNDRFFAVRPEGSVSTLKIQRTERGDSAVYLCASSLTWTGEAFFGQGTRLTVV.

This clonotype was counted between two and nine times. The chain uses TRBV7-9 and TRBJ2-7; 9 bases match TRBD1. The CDR3 runs 15 residues. Trimming removed 4 bases from V and 4 bases from J; junction bases left unmatched: 8. CDR1 is SEHNR, CDR2 FQNEAQ, per germline (reference sequence). In nucleotides, the CDR3 is TGTGCCAGCAGCTCCTCGGGACAGGGTCAGTACGAGCAGTACTTC. It specifies CASSSSGQGQYEQYF. Variable domain in full (rest from reference TRBV7-9 and TRBJ2-7): DTGVSQNPRHKITKRGQNVTFRCDPISEHNRLYWYRQTLGQGPEFLTYFQNEAQLEKSRLLSDRFSAERPKGSFSTLEIQRTEQGDSAMYLCASSSSGQGQYEQYFGPGTRLTVT.

This clonotype has ten or more counts. J is TRBJ1-3 and V is TRBV12-3 or TRBV12-4; D not resolved. Trimming stripped 2 bases from V and 4 bases from J, with 3 bases between. The CDR3 length is 12 residues. CDR3 amino acids: CASSLTGNTIYF. The DNA of the CDR3 is TGTGCCAGCAGTTTAACCGGAAACACCATATATTTT.

The chain recombines TRBV12-3 or TRBV12-4 with TRBJ1-3; no firm D call. This CDR3 region has 12 residues. Trimming removed 1 base at V and 5 bases at J, with 3 bases between. Written as DNA, the CDR3 is TGTGCCAGCAGTTTAGACAGAAACACCATATATTTT. It encodes CASSLDRNTIYF.

The table lists this clonotype with a few counts. The chain uses TRBV7-9 and TRBJ2-7, with TRBD2 matching 7 bases. V lost 8 bases and J lost 3; bases outside the gene matches: 10. The CDR3 has 14 amino acids. Germline assignment: CDR1 SEHNR and CDR2 FQNEAQ (reference sequence). The CDR3 reads CASGGAGPHYEQYF. The CDR3 DNA is TGTGCCAGCGGGGGAGCGGGACCACACTACGAGCAGTACTTC.

This clonotype was recorded many times. The chain couples TRBV15 to TRBJ2-7, with 9 positions matching TRBD1. This CDR3 region has 15 residues. Germline trimming cut 0 bases from V and 2 bases from J; bases unmatched to any gene: 2. In germline, CDR1 is LNHNV, CDR2 YYDKDF (reference sequence). Written as DNA, the CDR3 is TGTGCCACCAGCAGAGAATGGGACAGGGCCTACGAGCAGTACTTC. This sequence encodes CATSREWDRAYEQYF.

This clonotype has more than one count but fewer than ten. J is TRBJ1-2 and V is TRBV20-1; D ambiguous. The CDR3 length is 15 residues. CDR1 and CDR2 from the germline V gene are DFQATT and SNEGSKA (reference sequence). V was pared by 2 bases and J by 4 bases, with 17 bases between. The CDR3 DNA is TGCAGTGCTAGACCACCTCTTGGCAGCTTCTATGGCTACACCTTC. Translating gives CSARPPLGSFYGYTF.

This clonotype appeared a few times. The CDR3 protein is CASARGASTDTQYF. The CDR3, as DNA: TGTGCCAGCGCCCGCGGGGCTAGCACAGATACGCAGTATTTT. V is TRBV12-3 or TRBV12-4 and J is TRBJ2-3; TRBD2 might be the D (6 bases). The CDR3 is made up of 14 amino acids. V was cut by 8 bases and J by 0 bases, with 12 bases left in between.

This clonotype has ten or more counts. The V gene is TRBV20-1, the J gene TRBJ1-2, with a weak D call TRBD1 (6 bases). CDR1 DFQATT and CDR2 SNEGSKA come from the germline V gene (reference sequence). V dropped 5 bases and J dropped 8 bases, with 18 bases sitting between them. The CDR3 consists of 13 residues. The CDR3 nucleotides read TGCAGTGCTCCCCTCGGGGAGGGGGTAGGCTACACCTTC. Translation: CSAPLGEGVGYTF.

This clonotype was picked up a small number of times. The V gene is TRBV12-3 or TRBV12-4, the J gene TRBJ1-3, with D tentatively TRBD1 (5 bases). CDR3 length: 14 amino acids. Trimming left V 6 bases short and J 2 bases short, with 11 bases between. The CDR3 reads CASSPLGAGNTIYF. In nucleotides, the CDR3 is TGTGCCAGCAGCCCCCTAGGGGCTGGAAACACCATATATTTT.